This T cell receptor (beta chain) originates from a study of Graves' ophthalmopathy and Graves' hyperthyroidism. The overall study: There was a collection of peripheral blood at initial diagnosis, before any treatment. Study outcomes and limitations: Most expanded clonotypes from thyroid (those above 0.001 frequency) were also found in blood.

V was pared by 6 bases and J by 5 bases, with 16 bases between. From germline, CDR1 is DFQATT and CDR2 SNEGSKA (reference sequence). The CDR3 consists of 13 residues. This clonotype has ten or more counts. Its antigen remains unidentified. The study enrolled ophthalmopathy donors with moderate-to-severe activity, CAS ≥3, NOSPECS ≥4 and duration under 3 months. The authors used Ficoll-Paque density gradient centrifugation to separate PBMCs. The input was approximately 10 ml of fresh peripheral blood. As the template, RNA transcripts were used to amplify TCR beta CDR3 regions. The workflow started with a first-round RT-PCR run with HTBI primers and then moved on to a second-round multiplex PCR. TCRdb analysed the multiplex PCR reads with MiXCR anew, one entry per CDR3 protein. This table has fewer than 250,000 distinct CDR3 sequences, roughly 29% appearing once.

The clonotype originates from a man aged 50 or older with Graves' ophthalmopathy. Sequencing input: peripheral blood. The genes are TRBV20-1 and TRBJ2-5; a weak D match, TRBD2 (6 bases). The CDR3 bases are TGCAGTGCCCCCGGGGGAGAATCGGAGACCCAGTACTTC. It encodes CSAPGGESETQYF.